The 14 T cell receptor beta chains presented below share a single source sample, sequenced in a study of CD8 T cells in ankylosing spondylitis. Study results and caveats: Blood of patients with ankylosing spondylitis appeared to be characterized by a TCR beta motif of seven or eight highly homologous variants.

TCRdb reprocessed the 5' RACE reads via MiXCR and lists one record per CDR3 protein. Altogether fewer than 500,000 distinct CDR3 sequences are present, 25% to 30% being singletons, with the ten largest covering about 1%. Their antigens remain unidentified. The specimen sequenced was blood, either unsorted or a sorted T cell fraction (not recorded which). Receptors were obtained from a male donor with ankylosing spondylitis.

The rearrangement links TRBV12-3 or TRBV12-4 to TRBJ2-7, with TRBD1 as a possible D gene (5 bases). The CDR3 runs 16 residues. V lost 2 bases to trimming and J lost 1 base, with 15 bases between them. The DNA of the CDR3 is TGTGCCAGCAGTTTACCCGCTGGCAGGGCATCCTACGAGCAGTACTTC. This encodes CASSLPAGRASYEQYF.

This chain joins TRBV3-1 and TRBJ2-1; D could derive from TRBD1 or TRBD2 (7 bases each). V lost 1 base to trimming and J lost 6 bases, with 16 bases between them. Germline CDR1 is LGHDT and CDR2 is YNNKEL (reference sequence). This CDR3 spans 16 amino acids. The CDR3 DNA reads TGTGCCAGCAGCCAAGTAACGGGGGGACAGATCAATGAGCAGTTCTTC. Amino acid sequence: CASSQVTGGQINEQFF.

This chain links TRBV11-3 with TRBJ2-2; TRBD2 might be the D (5 bases). Germline CDR1 and CDR2: SGHNT and YENEEA. The CDR3 sequence is 14 residues long. Trimming took 6 bases from V and 6 from J, leaving 14 bases between them. The chain's CDR3 is CASRARRDAGELFF. CDR3 in DNA: TGTGCCAGCAGAGCTAGACGGGATGCCGGGGAGCTGTTTTTT.

This rearrangement joins TRBV20-1 to TRBJ1-6, with D possibly TRBD1 on 5 matching bases. V shed 6 bases and J shed 7 bases, with 19 bases lying between them. The V gene's germline CDR1 is DFQATT and CDR2 SNEGSKA (reference sequence). The CDR3 spans 15 residues. CDR3: CSARTPGNLNSPLHF. The CDR3 nucleotides are TGCAGTGCGAGGACTCCAGGGAACTTAAATTCACCCCTCCACTTT.

The V call is TRBV7-2, the J call TRBJ1-5, with a tentative D call TRBD1 (6 bases). V was trimmed by 5 bases and J by 5 bases, leaving 10 bases between them. The CDR3 loop spans 13 amino acids. Germline CDR1 is SGHTA and CDR2 is FQGNSA. This CDR3 is CASSRQVDQPQHF. The CDR3 DNA reads as TGTGCCAGCAGCCGACAGGTCGATCAGCCCCAGCATTTT. The full variable domain, its missing parts supplied by reference TRBV7-2 and TRBJ1-5, is GAGVSQSPSNKVTEKGKDVELRCDPISGHTALYWYRQSLGQGLEFLIYFQGNSAPDKSGLPSDRFSAERTGGSVSTLTIQRTQQEDSAVYLCASSRQVDQPQHFGDGTRLSIL.

The chain employs TRBV27 and TRBJ2-7; unclear D gene. The CDR3 runs to 11 residues. Trimming left V 5 bases short and J 2 bases short, with 4 bases between. Germline V gives CDR1 MNHEY, CDR2 SMNVEV (reference sequence). This CDR3 reads CASSTPYEQYV. The CDR3 coding sequence is TGTGCCAGCAGTACCCCCTACGAGCAGTACGTC.

The gene calls are TRBV3-1 and TRBJ2-2; possible D gene TRBD1, 5 bases. V lost 0 bases, J lost 4 bases, and 18 bases lay in between. The CDR3 spans 18 residues. Germline values: CDR1 LGHDT, CDR2 YNNKEL (reference sequence). The CDR3 is CASSQDPRWQGITGELFF. In DNA form, the CDR3 reads TGTGCCAGCAGCCAAGACCCCAGGTGGCAGGGAATCACCGGGGAGCTGTTTTTT.

V is TRBV24-1 and J is TRBJ2-2; D is unclear. V was cut by 6 bases and J by 3 bases, with 10 bases left in between. This CDR3 region has 14 residues. Germline V gene sequence: CDR1 KGHDR, CDR2 SFDVKD. CDR3 residues: CATSFKGYTGELFF. DNA for the CDR3: TGTGCCACCAGTTTTAAGGGATACACCGGGGAGCTGTTTTTT.

Only a few counts were recorded for this clonotype. J is TRBJ1-6 and V is TRBV20-1, with D perhaps matching TRBD1 (5 bases). V was shortened by 5 bases and J by 9 bases, with 14 bases between the two germline ends. The CDR3 has 13 amino acids. CDR1 and CDR2 (germline): DFQATT, SNEGSKA (reference sequence). The chain's CDR3 is CSAGDDRSSPLHF. CDR3 nucleotides: TGCAGTGCTGGGGACGATCGATCTTCACCCCTCCACTTT.

This clonotype was counted a few times. V usage is TRBV6-1 and J usage is TRBJ2-6, with TRBD1 matching 8 bases. The ends lost 6 bases at V and 0 bases at J; junction bases unmatched: 7. The CDR3 runs 17 residues. CDR1 MNHNS and CDR2 SASEGT come from the germline V gene. CDR3 region: CASSQDRASSGANVLTF. CDR3 bases: TGTGCCAGCAGCCAGGACAGGGCCAGCTCTGGGGCCAACGTCCTGACTTTC.

This clonotype was detected once. The chain has TRBV9 and TRBJ1-2; no reliable D call. The germline CDR1 and CDR2 sequences are SGDLS and YYNGEE. The ends were cut back, 3 bases at V and 1 base at J, with 10 bases in the middle. There are 14 residues in the CDR3. CDR3 region: CASSETEFNYGYTF. CDR3 in DNA: TGTGCCAGCAGCGAAACTGAGTTTAACTATGGCTACACCTTC. The variable domain in full, completed from reference TRBV9 and TRBJ1-2, reads DSGVTQTPKHLITATGQRVTLRCSPRSGDLSVYWYQQSLDQGLQFLIQYYNGEERAKGNILERFSAQQFPDLHSELNLSSLELGDSALYFCASSETEFNYGYTFGSGTRLTVV.

The V gene is TRBV6-1, the J gene TRBJ2-7, with D unclear. The CDR3 extends over 13 amino acids. With 2 bases removed from V and 5 bases from J, the gap between germline ends came to 10 bases. Germline V gene sequence: CDR1 MNHNS, CDR2 SASEGT. CDR3 DNA: TGTGCCAGCAGTGAACCGGGCCTTAACGAGCAGTACTTC. Encoded protein: CASSEPGLNEQYF.

J is TRBJ2-2 and V is TRBV29-1; TRBD2 matches at 7 bases. CDR3 size: 15 residues. CDR1 SQVTM and CDR2 ANQGSEA come from the germline V gene. With V trimmed by 6 bases and J by 0 bases, 7 bases remained unmatched. Written as DNA, the CDR3 is TGCAGCGTGCCTACTAGCGCCGCGAACACCGGGGAGCTGTTTTTT. Protein sequence: CSVPTSAANTGELFF.

The V call is TRBV12-3 or TRBV12-4, the J call TRBJ1-2, with 8 bases aligning to TRBD1. Trimming removed 6 bases from V and 7 bases from J; junction bases left unmatched: 7. The CDR3 is 13 amino acids. The CDR3 bases are TGTGCCAGCAGCCCTGGACAGGGCCGTGGCTACACCTTC. It specifies CASSPGQGRGYTF.